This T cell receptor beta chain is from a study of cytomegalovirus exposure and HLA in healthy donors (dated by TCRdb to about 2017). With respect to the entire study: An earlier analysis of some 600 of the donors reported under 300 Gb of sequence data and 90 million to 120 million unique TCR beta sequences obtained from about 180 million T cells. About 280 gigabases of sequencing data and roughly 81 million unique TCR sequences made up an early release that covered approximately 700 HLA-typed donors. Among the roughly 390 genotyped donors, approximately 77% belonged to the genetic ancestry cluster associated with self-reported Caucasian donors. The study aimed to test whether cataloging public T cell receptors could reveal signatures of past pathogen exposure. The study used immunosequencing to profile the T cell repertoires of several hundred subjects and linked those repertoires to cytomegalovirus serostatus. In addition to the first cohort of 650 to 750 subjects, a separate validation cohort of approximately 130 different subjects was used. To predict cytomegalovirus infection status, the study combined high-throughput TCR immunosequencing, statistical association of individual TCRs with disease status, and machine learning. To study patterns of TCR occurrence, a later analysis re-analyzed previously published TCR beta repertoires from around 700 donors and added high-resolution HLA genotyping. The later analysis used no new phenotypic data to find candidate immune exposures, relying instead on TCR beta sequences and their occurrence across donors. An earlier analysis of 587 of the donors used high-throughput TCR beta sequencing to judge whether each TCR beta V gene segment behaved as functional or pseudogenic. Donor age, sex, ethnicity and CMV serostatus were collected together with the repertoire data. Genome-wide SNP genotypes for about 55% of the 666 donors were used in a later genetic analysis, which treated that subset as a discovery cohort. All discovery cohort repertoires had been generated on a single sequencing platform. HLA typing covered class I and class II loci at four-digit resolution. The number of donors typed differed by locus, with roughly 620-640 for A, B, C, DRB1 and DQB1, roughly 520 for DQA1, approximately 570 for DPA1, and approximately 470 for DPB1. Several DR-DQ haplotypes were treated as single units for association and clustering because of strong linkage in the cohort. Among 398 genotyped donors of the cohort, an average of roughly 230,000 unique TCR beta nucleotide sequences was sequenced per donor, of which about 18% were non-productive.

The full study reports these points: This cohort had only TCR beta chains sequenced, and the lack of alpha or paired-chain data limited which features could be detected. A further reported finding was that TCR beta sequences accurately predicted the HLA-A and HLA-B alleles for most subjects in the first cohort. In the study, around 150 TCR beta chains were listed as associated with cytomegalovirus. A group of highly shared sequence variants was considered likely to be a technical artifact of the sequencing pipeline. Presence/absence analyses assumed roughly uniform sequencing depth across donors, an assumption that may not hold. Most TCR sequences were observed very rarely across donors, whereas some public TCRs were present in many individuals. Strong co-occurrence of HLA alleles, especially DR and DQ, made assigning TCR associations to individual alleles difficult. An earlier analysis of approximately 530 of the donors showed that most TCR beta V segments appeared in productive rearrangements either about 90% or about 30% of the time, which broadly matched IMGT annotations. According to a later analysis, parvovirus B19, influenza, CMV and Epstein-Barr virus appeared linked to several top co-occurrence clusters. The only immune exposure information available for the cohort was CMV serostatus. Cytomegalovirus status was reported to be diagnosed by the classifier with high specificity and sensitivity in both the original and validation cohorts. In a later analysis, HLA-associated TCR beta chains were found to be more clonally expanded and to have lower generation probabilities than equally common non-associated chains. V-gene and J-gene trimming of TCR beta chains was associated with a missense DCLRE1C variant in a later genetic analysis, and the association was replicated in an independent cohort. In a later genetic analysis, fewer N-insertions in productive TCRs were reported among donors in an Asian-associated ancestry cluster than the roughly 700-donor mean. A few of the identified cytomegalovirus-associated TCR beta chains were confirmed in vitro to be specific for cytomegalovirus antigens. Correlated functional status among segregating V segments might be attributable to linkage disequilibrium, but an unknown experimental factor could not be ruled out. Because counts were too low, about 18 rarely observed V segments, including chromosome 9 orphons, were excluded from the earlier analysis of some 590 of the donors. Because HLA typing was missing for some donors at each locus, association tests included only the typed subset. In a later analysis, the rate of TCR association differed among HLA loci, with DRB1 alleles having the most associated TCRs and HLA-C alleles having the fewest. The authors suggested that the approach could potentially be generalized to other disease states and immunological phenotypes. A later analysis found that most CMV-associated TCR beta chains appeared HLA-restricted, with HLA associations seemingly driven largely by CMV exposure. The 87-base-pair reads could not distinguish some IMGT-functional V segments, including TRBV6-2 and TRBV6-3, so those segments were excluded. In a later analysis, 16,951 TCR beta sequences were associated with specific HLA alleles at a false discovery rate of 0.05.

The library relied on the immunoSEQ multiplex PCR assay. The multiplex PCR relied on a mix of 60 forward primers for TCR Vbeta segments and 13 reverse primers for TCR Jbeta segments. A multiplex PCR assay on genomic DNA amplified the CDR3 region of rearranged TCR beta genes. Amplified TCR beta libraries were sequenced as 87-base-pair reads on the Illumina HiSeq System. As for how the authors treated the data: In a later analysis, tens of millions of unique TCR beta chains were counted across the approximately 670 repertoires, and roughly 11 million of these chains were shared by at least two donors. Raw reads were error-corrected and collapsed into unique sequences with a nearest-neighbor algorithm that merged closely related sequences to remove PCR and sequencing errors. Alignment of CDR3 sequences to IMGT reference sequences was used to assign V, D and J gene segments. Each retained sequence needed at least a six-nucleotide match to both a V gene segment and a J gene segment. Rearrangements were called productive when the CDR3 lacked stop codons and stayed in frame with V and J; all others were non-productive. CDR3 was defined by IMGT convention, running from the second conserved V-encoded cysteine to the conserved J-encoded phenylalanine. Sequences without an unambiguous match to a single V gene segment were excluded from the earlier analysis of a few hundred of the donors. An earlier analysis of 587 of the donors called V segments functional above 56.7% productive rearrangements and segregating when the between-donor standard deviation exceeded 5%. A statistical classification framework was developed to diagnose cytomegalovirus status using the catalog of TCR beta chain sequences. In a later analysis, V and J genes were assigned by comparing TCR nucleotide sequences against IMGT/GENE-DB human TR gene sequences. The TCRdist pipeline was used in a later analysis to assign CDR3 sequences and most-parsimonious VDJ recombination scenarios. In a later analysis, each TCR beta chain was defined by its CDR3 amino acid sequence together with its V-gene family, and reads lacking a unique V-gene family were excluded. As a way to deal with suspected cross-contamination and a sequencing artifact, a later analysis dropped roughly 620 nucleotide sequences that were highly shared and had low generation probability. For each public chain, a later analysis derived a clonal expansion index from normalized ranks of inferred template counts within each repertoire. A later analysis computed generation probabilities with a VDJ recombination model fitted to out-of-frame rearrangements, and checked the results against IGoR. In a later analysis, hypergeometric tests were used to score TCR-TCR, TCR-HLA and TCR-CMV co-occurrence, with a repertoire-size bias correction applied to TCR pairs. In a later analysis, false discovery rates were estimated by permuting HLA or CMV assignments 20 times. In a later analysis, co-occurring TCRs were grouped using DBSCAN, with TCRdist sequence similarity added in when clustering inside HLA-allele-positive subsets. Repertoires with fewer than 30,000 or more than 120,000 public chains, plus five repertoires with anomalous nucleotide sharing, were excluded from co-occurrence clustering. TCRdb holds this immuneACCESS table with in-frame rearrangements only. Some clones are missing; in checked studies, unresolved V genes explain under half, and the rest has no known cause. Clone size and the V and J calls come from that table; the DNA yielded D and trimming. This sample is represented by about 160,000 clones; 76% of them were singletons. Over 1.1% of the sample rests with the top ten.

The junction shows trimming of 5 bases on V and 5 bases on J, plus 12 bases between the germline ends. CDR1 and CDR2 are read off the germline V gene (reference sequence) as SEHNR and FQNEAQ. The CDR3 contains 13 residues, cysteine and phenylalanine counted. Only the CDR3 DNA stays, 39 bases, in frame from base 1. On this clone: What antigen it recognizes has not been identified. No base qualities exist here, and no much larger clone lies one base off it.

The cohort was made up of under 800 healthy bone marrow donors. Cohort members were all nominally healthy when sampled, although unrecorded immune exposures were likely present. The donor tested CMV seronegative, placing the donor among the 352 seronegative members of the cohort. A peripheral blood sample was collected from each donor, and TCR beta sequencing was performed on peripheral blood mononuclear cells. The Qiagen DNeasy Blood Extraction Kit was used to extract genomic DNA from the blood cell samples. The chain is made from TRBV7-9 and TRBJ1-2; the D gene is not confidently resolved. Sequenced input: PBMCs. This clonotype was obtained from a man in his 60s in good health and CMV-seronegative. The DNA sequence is TGTGCCAGCAGCGAGACACTCCATTATGGCTACACCTTC. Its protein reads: CASSETLHYGYTF.